This TCR beta chain was obtained from a study of molecular identifiers for immune sequencing clone quantification. This clonotype appeared many times. Its antigen is unidentified. Study-level results: With a barcode shared among identical TCR molecules, highly expanded clone sizes could be underestimated.

With listed TCR primers and previously described methods, bulk TCR libraries were prepared. TCRdb redid the calling of the PCR reads with MiXCR, one entry per CDR3 protein. The table records roughly 100,000 distinct CDR3 sequences, 30% to 45% of them present only once. CDR1 and CDR2 (germline): DFQATT, SNEGSKA (reference sequence). V lost 1 base to trimming and J lost 2 bases; unmatched junction nucleotides: 6. The CDR3 has 16 amino acids. The sample was naive CD8+ T cells from blood, with Jurkat cell RNA spiked in. The sample's subset: FACS-sorted CD8+CD4-CCR7+CD45RA+ naive T cells. The receptor comes from a human donor in good health. Some libraries in this study had Jurkat cell RNA spiked in. V and J are TRBV20-1 and TRBJ1-5; TRBD1 matches 9 bases. The CDR3, as DNA: TGCAGTGCTAGAGGCCCGGGACAGGGTGGCAATCAGCCCCAGCATTTT. Protein product: CSARGPGQGGNQPQHF.